This T cell receptor beta chain derives from a study of blood T cell repertoires in COVID-19. Study background: Spain, Italy and the United States supplied samples that represented acute and convalescent COVID-19.

The CDR3 covers 16 residues. Germline V gene lookup returns CDR1 SGHTA and CDR2 FQGTGA. Trimming at V came to 2 bases and at J to 3 bases, leaving 4 bases not matched to a gene. TCRdb keeps only in-frame clones here, not all; method: immunoSEQ multiplex PCR. The sample contains 150,000 to 250,000 clones, about nine tenths of which appear only once. Participants, about 18 to 100 years old, spanned approximately 25 US areas. Cohorts were assigned according to the clinical history that participants reported. Two consecutive negative NP/OP PCR tests, clearance, or resolved symptoms defined Cohort 3 recovery.

The rearrangement joins TRBV7-3 to TRBJ2-1, with TRBD2 identical over 10 bases. The source material was PBMCs or T cells enriched from blood (not recorded which). The receptor comes from a woman between 25 and 40 years old who had recovered from COVID-19. CDR3 loop: CASSLVAGGDYNEQFF. The CDR3 DNA reads TGTGCCAGCAGCTTAGTAGCGGGGGGAGACTACAATGAGCAGTTCTTC.